The T cell receptor beta chain described here comes from a study of blood T cell repertoires in COVID-19. Across the whole study: PBMCs, B-cell-depleted T cells, or T cells provided the cDNA or gDNA that made up the material.

As originally analysed: Estimation of nucleated cell counts was performed using reference gene primer amplification. The data were produced by immunoSEQ multiplex PCR, yet TCRdb's version contains in-frame clones alone and is incomplete. V, J and clone size derive from that table, while D and trimming were established from the DNA sequence. The table records roughly 190,000 clones, nearly 90% of them present only once. CDR3 length: 13 amino acids. V lost 9 bases to trimming and J lost 3 bases; unmatched junction nucleotides: 1. This sequence joins TRBV12-3 or TRBV12-4 and TRBJ2-7; 14 nucleotides line up with TRBD2. The source material was peripheral blood. The receptor was derived from a man aged 55 to 70 with active or convalescent COVID-19. CDR3 amino acids: CASGTSGGYEQYF. As DNA, the CDR3 is TGTGCCAGTGGGACTAGCGGGGGCTACGAGCAGTACTTC.